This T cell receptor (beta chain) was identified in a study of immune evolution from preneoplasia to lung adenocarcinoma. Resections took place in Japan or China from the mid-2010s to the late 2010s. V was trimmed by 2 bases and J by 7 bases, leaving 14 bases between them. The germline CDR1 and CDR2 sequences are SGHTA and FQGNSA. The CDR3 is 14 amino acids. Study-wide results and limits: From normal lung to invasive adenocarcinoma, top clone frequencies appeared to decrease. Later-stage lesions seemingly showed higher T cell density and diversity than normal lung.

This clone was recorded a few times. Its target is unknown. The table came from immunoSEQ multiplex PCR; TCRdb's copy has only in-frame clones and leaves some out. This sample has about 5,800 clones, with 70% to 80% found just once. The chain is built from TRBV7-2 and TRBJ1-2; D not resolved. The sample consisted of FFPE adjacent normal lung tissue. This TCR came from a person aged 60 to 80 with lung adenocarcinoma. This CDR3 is CASSLSVQTPGYTF. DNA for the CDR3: TGTGCCAGCAGCTTAAGTGTACAAACGCCTGGCTACACCTTC.